This T cell receptor (beta chain) comes out of a study of CD8+ T cells in alopecia areata. A note on this clone: Its antigen is still unknown.

The germline CDR1 and CDR2 sequences are MGHDK and SYGVNS. V lost 1 base, J lost 9 bases, and 7 bases lay in between. The CDR3 is 12 residues long. The authors extracted RNA and reverse transcribed it into cDNA as the sequencing template. Repertoires were generated with immunoSEQ multiplex PCR, while TCRdb's copy carries only in-frame clones and drops some. The repertoire includes about 190,000 clones, roughly 60% of them detected once, and over 0.9% sits in the top ten. Study-wide points: Higher clonality was seen in lesional scalp than in normal scalp, especially in alopecia totalis/universalis.

Treatment in this sample: oral pan-JAK inhibitor, 5-10 mg twice daily. This TCR was recovered from a human donor with alopecia areata. This specimen was CD4+ T cells sorted from blood, taken at week 24, from a patient treated with tofacitinib. The gene calls are TRBV25-1 and TRBJ2-1, with no clear D. CDR3 coding DNA: TGTGCCAGCAGTGAATTAGGTCTTGAGCAGTTCTTC. Its translation: CASSELGLEQFF.